This T cell receptor (beta chain) was recovered during a study of siplizumab effects on memory and regulatory T cells. Study-wide points: Proliferating CD4+ or CD8+ clones, roughly 80-97% of them, lacked an assignable naive or memory phenotype. Proliferating siplizumab-cultured Tregs lacked confirmed suppressive function. Major contributors to the alloresponse seemed to be naive T cells, which also appeared more diverse than memory cells.

A remark on this clone: Its antigen is currently unknown.

Clones were sequenced by immunoSEQ multiplex PCR, and TCRdb holds only the in-frame ones, with some missing. The table includes about 100,000 clones, around 94% detected once. V was cut by 3 bases and J by 5 bases, with 16 bases left in between. Germline CDR1 MNHEY, CDR2 SMNVEV (reference sequence). This CDR3 is built from 15 residues. The sequence derives from a human donor in good health. This chain joins TRBV27 and TRBJ2-5; D not certain. Sample: non-Treg CD4+ T cells sorted from blood. The CDR3 protein is CASSFRQVDGETQYF. As DNA, the CDR3 is TGTGCCAGCAGTTTTCGGCAAGTGGACGGGGAGACCCAGTACTTC.